The 15 T cell receptor beta chains in this list originate from one sample, sequenced in a study of blood T cells in healthy people across ages. Through a sample-barcoded 5' primer and a J-beta primer mix, a second PCR was run for roughly 6 to 12 cycles. TCRdb called the 5' RACE reads again in MiXCR, with one record for every CDR3 protein. The profile shows some 800,000 distinct CDR3 sequences, approximately 25% of them singletons. These same data were also listed under a study on T cells of mothers and their children.

Sequenced material: blood. The source of these receptors is a boy aged 5-17 years in good health.

This clonotype was seen only a few times. The J gene is TRBJ2-7, the V gene TRBV29-1, with a weak D call TRBD1 (6 bases). Germline loops: CDR1 SQVTM, CDR2 ANQGSEA. The CDR3 runs 14 residues. Trimming cost V 0 bases and J 2 bases, with 11 bases left between them. The CDR3 sequence is CSVEDGTYTYEQYF. The CDR3 DNA reads as TGCAGCGTTGAAGACGGGACATACACCTACGAGCAGTACTTC.

V gene TRBV20-1 combines with J gene TRBJ2-1; D assignment may be TRBD1 or TRBD2 (5 bases each). Germline assignment: CDR1 DFQATT and CDR2 SNEGSKA (reference sequence). The CDR3 sequence is 13 residues long. With 4 bases removed from V and 4 bases from J, the gap between germline ends came to 11 bases. The CDR3 region has the DNA TGCAGTGCTATAGCGTGGGGGTACAATGAGCAGTTCTTC. It is translated as CSAIAWGYNEQFF.

This clonotype showed up just a few times. V and J are TRBV27 and TRBJ1-3; D is unresolved. The CDR3 is 13 amino acids. V lost 8 bases to trimming and J lost 2 bases, with 10 bases between them. The germline V gene has CDR1 MNHEY and CDR2 SMNVEV (reference sequence). The CDR3 here is CASQKEPGNTIYF. CDR3 DNA: TGTGCCAGCCAGAAGGAACCTGGAAACACCATATATTTT.

The J gene is TRBJ2-3, the V gene TRBV7-2; 9 bases agree with TRBD2. V was clipped by 1 base and J by 7 bases; unmatched bases: 9. The CDR3 runs to 16 residues. Per the germline V gene, CDR1 is SGHTA and CDR2 is FQGNSA. The CDR3 DNA is TGTGCCAGCAGCTTAGTTTTGGGACTAGCCCCTAATACGCAGTATTTT. Residues: CASSLVLGLAPNTQYF.

The V call is TRBV29-1, the J call TRBJ2-7; D is ambiguous. CDR1 and CDR2 from the germline V gene are SQVTM and ANQGSEA. This CDR3 has 13 amino acids. Trimming shortened V by 0 bases and J by 5 bases, and 11 bases separated the two germline ends. The CDR3 region is CSVEDPGTHEQYF. The CDR3 DNA reads TGCAGCGTTGAAGATCCAGGTACCCACGAGCAGTACTTC.

Worth noting for this clonotype: A read error is likely, as this CDR3 ends without the conserved phenylalanine or tryptophan. This chain uses TRBV4-3 with TRBJ1-4, with D maybe TRBD1 (5 bases). This CDR3 is 18 amino acids long. Per the germline V gene, CDR1 is LGHNA and CDR2 is YSLEER. V lost 0 bases and J 6 bases, leaving 20 bases between the germline ends. CDR3 residues: CASSQERLGGVLDEKLFV. The CDR3 DNA follows: TGCGCCAGCAGCCAAGAACGGCTTGGGGGGGTACTAGATGAAAAACTGTTTGTT.

The V and J genes are TRBV20-1 and TRBJ1-2; D is undetermined. The germline gives CDR1 DFQATT, CDR2 SNEGSKA (reference sequence). This CDR3 is 12 amino acids long. Trimming removed 1 base from V and 8 bases from J, with 11 bases in between. The CDR3 sequence: CSARGPGLGYTF. The CDR3 bases are TGCAGTGCTAGAGGGCCGGGGTTGGGCTACACCTTC.

This clonotype was seen a handful of times. Germline is not matched at one junction end, which may reflect a read error. The chain recombines TRBV7-9 with TRBJ2-1; 7 positions match TRBD1. Per germline, CDR1 SEHNR and CDR2 FQNEAQ (reference sequence). The CDR3 consists of 15 residues. CDR3 nucleotide sequence: TGTGCCAGCAGCTTAACGCCAGGGGGATACAATGAGCAGTTCTTT. This encodes CASSLTPGGYNEQFF.

As concerns this clonotype: At one end, the junction sequence differs from germline, possibly due to a read error. The V call is TRBV7-9, the J call TRBJ2-3; 11 bases are a match to TRBD2. The CDR3 totals 18 residues. CDR1 and CDR2 from the germline V gene are SEHNR and FQNEAQ (reference sequence). The CDR3 nucleotides are TGTGCCAGCAGCCCACCCTACGGTAGCGGGAGGGCCTCGGATACGCGGTATTTT. It codes for CASSPPYGSGRASDTRYF. Complete variable domain (other parts from reference TRBV7-9 and TRBJ2-3): DTGVSQNPRHKITKRGQNVTFRCDPISEHNRLYWYRQTLGQGPEFLTYFQNEAQLEKSRLLSDRFSAERPKGSFSTLEIQRTEQGDSAMYLCASSPPYGSGRASDTRYFGPGTRLTVL.

J is TRBJ2-1 and V is TRBV4-1; 9 bases match TRBD1. CDR3 length: 17 amino acids. Trimming at V came to 1 base and at J to 8 bases, leaving 12 bases not matched to a gene. The germline CDR1 and CDR2 sequences are MGHRA and YSYEKL. CDR3 sequence reads: CASSQAPGTGYQDEQFF. The CDR3 nucleotides are TGCGCCAGCAGCCAAGCTCCCGGGACAGGGTATCAGGATGAGCAGTTCTTC.

V gene TRBV7-2 combines with J gene TRBJ2-5; possibly TRBD1 for D (5 bases). The J call is uncertain, as TRBJ2-1 better fits the DNA end. The CDR3 loop spans 14 amino acids. CDR1 SGHTA and CDR2 FQGNSA come from the germline V gene. In DNA form, the CDR3 reads TGTGCCAGCAGCTTACCCACAGGTGTGAGTGAGCAGTTCTTC. It yields the protein CASSLPTGVSEQFF.

This clonotype occurred many times. The V gene is TRBV28, the J gene TRBJ1-3; D not resolved. The germline V and J ends were trimmed by 7 bases and 4 bases, with 14 bases remaining between them. The length of the CDR3 is 14 residues. Per germline, CDR1 MDHEN and CDR2 SYDVKM. The CDR3 bases are TGTGCCAGCACGACAACGCCGGGAGGAAACACCATATATTTT. Translation: CASTTTPGGNTIYF.

There are many counts of this clonotype. V and J are TRBV7-2 and TRBJ2-5; D is perhaps TRBD2 (5 bases). Between the trimmed V and J ends, which lost 1 base and 1 base, there was a span of 7 bases. The CDR3 runs 14 residues. Germline V CDR1 and CDR2: SGHTA, FQGNSA. In DNA form, the CDR3 reads TGTGCCAGCAGCTTAGGCCGGGGCCAAGAGACCCAGTACTTC. Amino acid sequence: CASSLGRGQETQYF.

This clonotype has just a few counts. This chain uses TRBV19 with TRBJ2-1; 9 bases fit TRBD2. This CDR3 has 16 amino acids. Trimming removed 1 base from V and 7 bases from J; junction bases left unmatched: 8. CDR1 is LNHDA, CDR2 SQIVND, per germline (reference sequence). The chain's CDR3 is CASSIAGSGSINEQFF. DNA for the CDR3: TGTGCCAGTAGTATAGCGGGTAGCGGGAGCATTAATGAGCAGTTCTTC.

The chain links TRBV7-6 to TRBJ2-5; D remains ambiguous. The V end was cut by 8 bases, the J end by 5 bases, with 6 bases between. This CDR3 is built from 10 residues. CDR1 is SGHVS and CDR2 is FNYEAQ in the germline V gene. CDR3 DNA sequence: TGTGCCAGCGCGAGCGAGACCCAGTACTTC. This translates into CASASETQYF. The whole variable domain, filled in from reference TRBV7-6 and TRBJ2-5, reads GAGVSQSPRYKVTKRGQDVALRCDPISGHVSLYWYRQALGQGPEFLTYFNYEAQQDKSGLPNDRFSAERPEGSISTLTIQRTEQRDSAMYRCASASETQYFGPGTRLLVL.